Sequencing of this T cell receptor beta chain was carried out in a study of control samples from healthy donors and cancer patients (dated by TCRdb to the early 2020s). This clone was recorded a few times. The antigen it recognizes is unknown. It has no much larger one-base neighbor in the sample; base qualities were not kept. V drops 0 bases and J drops 6 bases, leaving 12 bases in between. From the cysteine up to the phenylalanine, the CDR3 has a length of 14 residues. The read is trimmed to its CDR3 DNA, 42 bases read in frame from base 1. For CDR1 and CDR2, the germline V gene (reference sequence) lists SGHNT and YYREEE. The protocol used for the library was the immunoSEQ multiplex PCR assay. Entries here come from immuneACCESS through TCRdb and include only in-frame sequences with V and J called. Some clones fail to appear in such tables; in the studies checked, an unresolved V gene covers under half of the shortfall, and the cause of the remainder is unknown. This sample has over 55,000 clones in its table, and approximately 90% of those were observed once. Clones ranked in the top ten supply approximately 0.95% of the sample.

The V and J genes are TRBV5-4 and TRBJ1-2; there is no confident call for the D gene. Input material: PBMCs. This clonotype was sampled from a man aged 25 to 45 with colorectal cancer. The nucleotides read TGTGCCAGCAGCTTGGTCGGGTATCGGGATGGCTACACCTTC. Its protein is CASSLVGYRDGYTF.